This TCR beta chain was sequenced for a study of blood T cells in healthy people across ages (dated by TCRdb to about 2015). In terms of the full investigation: In model experiments, template switching captured about one uniquely barcoded TCR beta cDNA molecule for every two T cells. Using deep sequencing normalized with unique cDNA molecular identifiers, the study measured how TCR beta repertoire diversity changes with age. Four age groups were formed from the donors: young (average about 15 years), middle-aged (around 39), aged (approximately 60) and long-lived (less than 85). To avoid experimental bias, donors of different ages were spread randomly across the sequencing lanes. Using the same blood draw, the study looked at two additional independent replicas of 1 million unique cDNA reads for two donors, one aged 18 to 30 and the other aged 80 or older. The paper as a whole reports these results and caveats: Because the CMV infection status of the donors was unknown, age-related changes in expanded clonotypes may potentially have been confounded. As age increased, observed TCR beta diversity per million T cells dropped in a roughly linear way, and a significant reduction was already evident by age 40. Compared with the aged group, more naive CD4+ T cells, fewer expanded clones and increased TCR diversity were shown by the long-lived group, suggesting age selection. Total diversity estimates from one million sequenced T cells were considered lower bounds and underestimates. There was a strong correlation between observed TCR beta diversity and the percentage of naive T cells measured by flow cytometry. Bulk unsorted PBMC profiling prevented conclusive comparison of naive and antigen-experienced compartments.

The method behind the library was 5' RACE. Sequenced using an Illumina HiSeq 2500. A second roughly 7 to 11 cycle PCR used a sample-barcoded 5' primer and a J-beta primer mix. A template-switch 5' adaptor carrying 12 random nucleotides introduced a unique molecular identifier onto each TCR beta cDNA molecule. Each sample yielded at least 3 million CDR3-containing paired-end reads. The Mint cDNA synthesis kit, primed by a TRBC-specific oligonucleotide, was used to synthesize first-strand cDNA from all RNA. All cDNA was treated with uracil-DNA glycosylase and then went through a first 18-cycle PCR with the universal primers M1SS and BC2_uni_R. Turning to the authors' computational methods: Normalization of each sample was performed by random selection of 1 million high-quality reads, each carrying a distinct molecular identifier. Reads sharing molecular identifiers were discarded rather than binned into consensus sequences. CDR3 identification, clonotype clustering and error correction used MiTCR with a Q25 quality threshold and the strictest error-elimination algorithm. A nonparametric unseen species model with Euler transformation was used to estimate a lower bound on total TCR beta diversity. TCRdb cleaned the public reads at Q25 with fastp, built clones with MiXCR and kept in-frame beta chains. A single entry per CDR3 protein holds the most common genes and DNA from its merged rows. The V and J calls shown here were made by TCRdb, not taken from the authors' results. Across this sample there are about 1 million distinct CDR3 sequences, with 35% to 55% seen only once. The top ten clones comprise 18% of the sample.

Sequences LGHNA (CDR1) and YNFKEQ (CDR2) are obtained from the germline V gene. The V end loses 2 bases and the J end loses 0 bases, and a stretch of 4 bases separates them. Inclusive of the bounding cysteine and phenylalanine, the CDR3 is 14 residues long. The kept DNA is CDR3 alone, 42 bases in frame from the first base. The donors were around 39 Caucasian individuals from Russia, aged about 6 to 100 years, who were systemically healthy. Around 9.9 milliliters of peripheral blood were collected from each donor into EDTA-treated Vacutainer tubes. PBMCs were isolated by Ficoll-Paque density-gradient centrifugation, with at least 7 million obtained per sample. Trizol reagent was used to extract total RNA from PBMCs, with at least 6 micrograms per sample. For every donor, flow cytometry on a PBMC aliquot measured the percentage of naive CD45RAhigh/CD27high T cells. Of note for this clonotype: Its antigen remains undetermined. Qualities for individual bases were not recorded, and no much larger clone is one base off.

The receptor chain draws on TRBV4-2 and TRBJ1-4; the D gene assignment is ambiguous. What was sequenced was blood. The source is a woman aged 55-70 years in good health. CDR3 protein: CASSQQTTNEKLFF. The nucleotide sequence is TGTGCCAGCAGCCAACAGACAACTAATGAAAAACTGTTTTTT.